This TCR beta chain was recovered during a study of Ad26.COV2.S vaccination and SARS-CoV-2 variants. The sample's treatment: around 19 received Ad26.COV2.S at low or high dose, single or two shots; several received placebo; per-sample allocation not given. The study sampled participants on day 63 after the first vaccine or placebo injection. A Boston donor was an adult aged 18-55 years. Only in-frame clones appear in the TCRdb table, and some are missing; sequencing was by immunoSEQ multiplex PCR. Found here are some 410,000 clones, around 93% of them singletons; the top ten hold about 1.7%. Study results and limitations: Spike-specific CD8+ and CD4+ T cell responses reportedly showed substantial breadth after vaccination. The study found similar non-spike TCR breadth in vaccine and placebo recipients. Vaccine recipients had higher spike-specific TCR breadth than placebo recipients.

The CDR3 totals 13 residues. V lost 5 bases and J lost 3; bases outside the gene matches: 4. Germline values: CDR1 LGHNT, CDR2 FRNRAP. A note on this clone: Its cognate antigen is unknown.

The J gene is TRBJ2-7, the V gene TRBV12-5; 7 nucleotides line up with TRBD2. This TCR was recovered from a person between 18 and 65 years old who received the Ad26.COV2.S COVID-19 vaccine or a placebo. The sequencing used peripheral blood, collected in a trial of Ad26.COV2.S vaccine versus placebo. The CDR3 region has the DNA TGTGCTAGTGGTAGGACTAGTATCTACGAGCAGTACTTC. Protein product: CASGRTSIYEQYF.